A selection of T cell receptor beta chains follows, all from one sample in a study of PD-1 blockade in classical Hodgkin lymphoma. Sequenced by immunoSEQ multiplex PCR; TCRdb stores in-frame clones only, minus some. The table records about 17,000 clones, about 61% of them present only once. The sample consisted of peripheral blood mononuclear cells (PBMCs), taken before the fourth cycle of nivolumab. Source of these receptors: a human donor with classical Hodgkin lymphoma. The CDR3 runs from the conserved cysteine through the conserved F or W. A D gene is named only where the DNA matches it firmly. Rows give clone size only sometimes, using once, few, many, or a class for an expanded clone.

TRBV28	TRBJ2-5	.	.	CASSRPTGTSQETQYF	TGTGCCAGCAGCCGTCCGACAGGGACTTCTCAAGAGACCCAGTACTTC
TRBV27	TRBJ2-3	.	medium-sized	CASSPTRGDTQYF	TGTGCCAGCAGTCCCACTCGAGGCGATACGCAGTATTTT
TRBV13	TRBJ2-7	.	medium-sized	CASSFQGSHEQYF	TGTGCCAGCAGCTTTCAGGGGAGCCACGAGCAGTACTTC
TRBV5-1	TRBJ2-5	TRBD2	.	CASSRAGREETQYF	TGCGCCAGCAGCCGGGCGGGGAGGGAGGAGACCCAGTACTTC
TRBV5-6	TRBJ2-1	.	.	CASSWGGTGNEQFF	TGTGCCAGCAGCTGGGGCGGGACCGGTAATGAGCAGTTCTTC
TRBV7-9	TRBJ2-1	TRBD2	.	CASSLVAGAYNEQFF	TGTGCCAGCAGCTTAGTGGCGGGAGCATACAATGAGCAGTTCTTC
TRBV5-4	TRBJ2-2	.	few	CASSGIDGLNTGELFF	TGTGCCAGCAGCGGAATTGACGGCTTGAACACCGGGGAGCTGTTTTTT
TRBV18	TRBJ2-7	.	once	CASSPTPHPRSYEQYF	TGTGCCAGCTCACCCACCCCGCACCCCCGCTCCTACGAGCAGTACTTC
TRBV5-1	TRBJ2-7	TRBD2	.	CASSMTSGSLYEQYF	TGCGCCAGCAGCATGACTAGCGGGAGTTTGTACGAGCAGTACTTC
TRBV2	TRBJ2-1	TRBD2	few	CASSDLAGGLVGEQFF	TGTGCCAGCAGCGACCTAGCGGGAGGGCTGGTGGGTGAGCAGTTCTTC
TRBV5-1	TRBJ2-7	.	few	CASSISRGKEQYF	TGCGCCAGCAGTATATCCCGGGGGAAAGAGCAGTACTTC